This passage covers 12 T cell receptor beta chains from one sample sequenced in a study of CD8 T cells in Susac syndrome. Reverse transcription of roughly 0.45 to 1 ug RNA was carried out with random hexamers. TCRdb redid the calling of the immunoSEQ multiplex PCR reads with MiXCR, one entry per CDR3 protein. This repertoire shows about 160,000 distinct CDR3 sequences, roughly 94% found once; its top ten account for about 0.1%. The source material was CD4+ T cells from PBMCs. The receptors were gathered from a human donor with multiple sclerosis.

J is TRBJ1-5 and V is TRBV25-1, with 9 bases matching TRBD1. The junction had 10 bases not matched to a gene; V was cut back by 11 bases and J by 2 bases. The CDR3 contains 15 residues. Germline loops: CDR1 MGHDK, CDR2 SYGVNS. In DNA, the CDR3 is TGTGCCCCACCGGACAGGGGCTTTGGCAATCAGCCCCAGCATTTT. This translates into CAPPDRGFGNQPQHF.

This chain uses TRBV7-9 with TRBJ2-1; D is possibly TRBD1 (5 bases). The CDR3 is 10 residues long. Deletions cut 10 bases from V and 6 bases from J, with 7 bases between. Germline CDR1 and CDR2: SEHNR and FQNEAQ (reference sequence). The CDR3 DNA sequence: TGTGCCACAGGGCTCAATGAGCAGTTCTTC. Residues: CATGLNEQFF.

The rearrangement uses TRBV29-1 and TRBJ1-5; 8 nucleotides agree with TRBD1. This CDR3 contains 15 residues. Unmatched junction bases numbered 7, after V lost 4 bases and J lost 2 bases. Germline V gives CDR1 SQVTM, CDR2 ANQGSEA. Here the CDR3 DNA reads TGCAGCGTTGGGGCAGGGGGCAGCGGCAATCAGCCCCAGCATTTT. Translating it yields CSVGAGGSGNQPQHF.

The V call is TRBV7-9, the J call TRBJ2-3; D is tentatively TRBD1 or TRBD2 (5 bases each). Germline V gene lookup returns CDR1 SEHNR and CDR2 FQNEAQ (reference sequence). The CDR3 has 15 residues. Trimming took off 5 bases at V and 1 base at J, with 13 bases between the two ends. Here the CDR3 reads CASSIGTGGTDTQYF. CDR3 coding DNA: TGTGCCAGCAGCATAGGGACCGGTGGCACAGATACGCAGTATTTT.

The V gene is TRBV3-1, the J gene TRBJ2-1; 7 nucleotides align to TRBD2. Germline lookup yields CDR1 LGHDT and CDR2 YNNKEL (reference sequence). This CDR3 has 15 residues. Trimming took 8 bases from V and 7 from J; bases not matched to a gene: 14. DNA of the CDR3: TGTGCCAGCGCCGGGAGCGGGACCACGAGGAATGAGCAGTTCTTC. It encodes CASAGSGTTRNEQFF.

V gene TRBV11-2 combines with J gene TRBJ2-5; D uncertain. The CDR3 loop spans 13 amino acids. Per germline, CDR1 SGHAT and CDR2 FQNNGV. The V and J ends lost 5 bases and 1 base respectively, with 8 bases between them. CDR3 residues: CASSETLQETQYF. DNA for the CDR3: TGTGCCAGCAGCGAGACGCTCCAAGAGACCCAGTACTTC.

This chain uses TRBV3-1 with TRBJ1-4, with 9 positions matching TRBD1. The CDR3 is made up of 17 amino acids. J gave up 0 bases and V 6 bases, and 8 bases lay outside the gene matches. The germline V gene encodes CDR1 LGHDT and CDR2 YNNKEL (reference sequence). CDR3 region: CASSPDRGAATNEKLFF. The CDR3 DNA reads as TGTGCCAGCAGTCCCGACAGGGGGGCCGCAACTAATGAAAAACTGTTTTTT.

This sequence joins TRBV7-6 and TRBJ2-7; the match to TRBD2 covers 15 bases. The CDR3 has 15 residues. Germline loops: CDR1 SGHVS, CDR2 FNYEAQ. V dropped 7 bases and J dropped 7; count of bases not matched to a gene: 8. CDR3 sequence (DNA): TGTGCCAGCATCGCCGGACTAGCGGGAGGGGGGGAGCAGTACTTC. It encodes CASIAGLAGGGEQYF. Full variable domain (remainder filled in from reference TRBV7-6 and TRBJ2-7): GAGVSQSPRYKVTKRGQDVALRCDPISGHVSLYWYRQALGQGPEFLTYFNYEAQQDKSGLPNDRFSAERPEGSISTLTIQRTEQRDSAMYRCASIAGLAGGGEQYFGPGTRLTVT.

The rearrangement links TRBV6-5 to TRBJ2-7; 8 nucleotides agree with TRBD1. CDR3 length: 17 residues. Germline loops: CDR1 MNHEY, CDR2 SVGAGI. Trimming cost V 2 bases and J 0 bases; bases outside gene matches: 9. CDR3 residues: CASSYEPRTGNSYEQYF. CDR3 nucleotides: TGTGCCAGCAGTTACGAGCCTCGGACAGGGAACTCCTACGAGCAGTACTTC.

CDR3 loop: CAWSVILQGGYTF. DNA for the CDR3: TGTGCCTGGAGTGTAATACTTCAGGGAGGCTACACCTTC. J is TRBJ1-2 and V is TRBV30; tentatively, D is TRBD1 (5 bases). Per germline, CDR1 GTSNPN and CDR2 SVGIG (reference sequence). The CDR3 consists of 13 residues. V lost 0 bases, J lost 8 bases, and 13 bases lay in between.

This CDR3 reads CATSDPGTVAYEQFF. DNA for the CDR3: TGTGCCACCAGTGATCCCGGGACAGTGGCTTATGAGCAGTTCTTC. The gene calls are TRBV24-1 and TRBJ2-1; 7 bases are a match to TRBD1. The trim removed 3 bases at V and 8 bases at J, leaving 9 bases unmatched. CDR1 is KGHDR and CDR2 is SFDVKD in the germline V gene. This CDR3 region has 15 residues.

This clonotype was seen more than once but under ten times. The rearrangement links TRBV7-8 to TRBJ1-1, with D unresolved. From germline, CDR1 is SGHVS and CDR2 FQNEAQ. CDR3 size: 14 residues. V was pared by 6 bases and J by 1 base, with 12 bases between. In DNA form, the CDR3 reads TGTGCCAGCAGTCGTACCACGGGGAACACTGAAGCTTTCTTT. It codes for CASSRTTGNTEAFF.